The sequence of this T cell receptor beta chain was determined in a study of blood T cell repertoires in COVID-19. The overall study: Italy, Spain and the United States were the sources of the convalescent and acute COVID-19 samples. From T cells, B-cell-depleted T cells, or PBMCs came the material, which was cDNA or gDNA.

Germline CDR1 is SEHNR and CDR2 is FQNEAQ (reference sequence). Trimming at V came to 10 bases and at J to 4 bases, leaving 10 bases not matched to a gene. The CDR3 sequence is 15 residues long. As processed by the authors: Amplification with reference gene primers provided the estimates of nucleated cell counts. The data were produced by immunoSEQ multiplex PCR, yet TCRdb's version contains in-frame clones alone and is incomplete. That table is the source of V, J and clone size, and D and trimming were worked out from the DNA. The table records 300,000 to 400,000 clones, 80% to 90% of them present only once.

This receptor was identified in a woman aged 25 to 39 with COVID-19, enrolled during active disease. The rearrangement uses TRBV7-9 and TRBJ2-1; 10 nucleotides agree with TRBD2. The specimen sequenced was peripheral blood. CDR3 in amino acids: CATRKSGGVYNEQFF. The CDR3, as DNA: TGTGCCACACGAAAAAGCGGGGGGGTTTACAATGAGCAGTTCTTC.